The 5 T cell receptor beta chains below come from one sample, sequenced in a study of post-analysis software for immune sequencing data. General observations from the study: Five TRBV segments were more frequent in patients than controls; TRBV5-6, TRBV5-1 and TRBV20-1 belonged to this group.

Unique molecular identifiers were present in the TCR beta cDNA libraries. TCRdb recomputed calls from the PCR reads with MiXCR, one row per CDR3 protein. The table lists over 700,000 distinct CDR3 sequences, less than 35% of them singletons, with 0.56% in the top ten. Their cognate antigens are unknown. The specimen sequenced was blood. These receptors were taken from a girl aged 10 to 17 with multiple sclerosis.

The chain employs TRBV7-2 and TRBJ2-1, with D possibly TRBD2 on 6 matching bases. The DNA end is more similar to TRBJ2-7, so the J call may be wrong. Germline loops: CDR1 SGHTA, CDR2 FQGNSA. This CDR3 contains 15 residues. CDR3 in DNA: TGTGCCAGCAGCTTAGTAGCGGTCTCCTACAATGAGCAGTACTTC. As protein: CASSLVAVSYNEQYF.

The chain joins TRBV3-1 to TRBJ1-2, with D perhaps matching TRBD1 (5 bases). Per the germline V gene, CDR1 is LGHDT and CDR2 is YNNKEL (reference sequence). V was shortened by 1 base and J by 5 bases, with 11 bases between the two germline ends. This CDR3 is built from 14 residues. CDR3: CASSQAGGSYGYTF. CDR3 sequence (DNA): TGTGCCAGCAGCCAAGCTGGGGGGAGTTATGGCTACACCTTC.

J is TRBJ1-1 and V is TRBV6-6; D perhaps matches TRBD1 (5 bases). Germline CDR1 reads MNHNY; CDR2 reads SVGAGI (reference sequence). Trimming removed 10 bases from V and 4 bases from J, with 25 bases in between. The CDR3 contains 16 residues. CDR3 sequence: CATTRDSAFKGTEAFF. The CDR3 region has the DNA TGTGCCACCACCCGAGACAGCGCCTTTAAGGGCACTGAAGCTTTCTTT.

This clonotype occurred a few times. The genes are TRBV27 and TRBJ1-2, with a possible D match to TRBD1 (5 bases). The CDR3 totals 13 residues. V was shortened by 4 bases and J by 4 bases, with 10 bases between the two germline ends. Per germline, CDR1 MNHEY and CDR2 SMNVEV (reference sequence). Here the CDR3 DNA reads TGTGCCAGCAGTTCCGCAGGGACCTATGGCTACACCTTC. Amino acids: CASSSAGTYGYTF.

V usage is TRBV6-6 and J usage is TRBJ2-2; 9 nucleotides align to TRBD2. The germline V gene has CDR1 MNHNY and CDR2 SVGAGI (reference sequence). V shed 7 bases, J shed 6 bases, and the junction held 6 bases outside the gene matches. CDR3 length equals 14 residues. Here the CDR3 DNA reads TGTGCCAGCACCAGGGGACTAGCTGCCGGGGAGCTGTTTTTT. Residues: CASTRGLAAGELFF.